Presented here are 13 T cell receptor beta chains from one specimen sequenced in a study of blood T cell repertoires in COVID-19. Clones were read by immunoSEQ multiplex PCR, and TCRdb kept only the in-frame ones, dropping some. Altogether about 180,000 clones are present, over 75% being singletons, with the ten largest covering more than 2.5%. Sequences were obtained from peripheral blood. These receptors were taken from a man in his 60s with acute or convalescent COVID-19.

This clone was seen a handful of times. This chain joins TRBV28 and TRBJ1-5; TRBD1 matches 7 bases. V was pared by 4 bases and J by 5 bases, with 2 bases of the junction left unmatched. The germline V gene encodes CDR1 MDHEN and CDR2 SYDVKM. The CDR3 sequence is 13 residues long. This CDR3 reads CASSYRGHQPQHF. As DNA, the CDR3 is TGTGCCAGCAGTTACAGGGGTCATCAGCCCCAGCATTTT.

V usage is TRBV28 and J usage is TRBJ2-7, with 7 positions matching TRBD2. In germline, CDR1 is MDHEN, CDR2 SYDVKM. The CDR3 has 15 residues. The trim removed 4 bases at V and 4 bases at J, leaving 10 bases unmatched. CDR3 residues: CASSSSGVGSYEQYF. CDR3 coding DNA: TGTGCCAGCAGTTCCAGCGGGGTAGGATCTTACGAGCAGTACTTC.

V gene TRBV10-3 combines with J gene TRBJ1-6, with 8 nucleotides matching TRBD1. The CDR3 totals 13 residues. With V trimmed by 6 bases and J by 10 bases, 5 bases remained unmatched. Germline V gene lookup returns CDR1 ENHRY and CDR2 SYGVKD. The DNA for the CDR3 is TGTGCCATCAGCTCGGACAGGGACTCACCCCTCCACTTT. Residues: CAISSDRDSPLHF.

The V and J genes are TRBV3-1 (or the pseudogene TRBV3-2) and TRBJ2-7; 7 bases align to TRBD2. V shed 4 bases and J 9 bases; nucleotides not matched to a gene: 15. Germline CDR1 and CDR2: LGHDT and YNNKEL (reference sequence). This CDR3 contains 15 residues. CDR3 coding DNA: TGTGCCAGCAGCCTGGGGGAGGGCCCTTTCAGAGGGCAGTACTTC. The encoded protein is CASSLGEGPFRGQYF.

The V gene is TRBV21-1, the J gene TRBJ2-1; the D call in the table, TRBD2, was not verified against the DNA. TRBV21-1 is a recognized pseudogene. The CDR3 length is 17 residues. In DNA, the CDR3 is TGTGCCAGCAGCCCAAATCTAGCGGGAGGGCCCTATAATGAGCAGTTCTTC. Translating gives CASSPNLAGGPYNEQFF.

The genes are TRBV28 and TRBJ2-7; 13 nucleotides align to TRBD2. V trimming: 5 bases; J trimming: 7 bases; junction bases outside the gene matches: 5. Germline V gene sequence: CDR1 MDHEN, CDR2 SYDVKM. The CDR3 loop spans 14 amino acids. CDR3 in amino acids: CASSRLAGGLEQYF. The CDR3 region has the DNA TGTGCCAGCAGTCGACTAGCGGGGGGCCTGGAGCAGTACTTC.

This clone was recorded only once. The rearrangement uses TRBV27 and TRBJ2-2; 14 bases agree with TRBD2. CDR1 is MNHEY, CDR2 SMNVEV, per germline (reference sequence). CDR3 length: 18 residues. V gave up 4 bases and J gave up 6 bases; unmatched junction bases: 10. The CDR3, as DNA: TGTGCCAGCAGTTCCTCGGGACTAGCGGGAGTACCCCCCGGGGAGCTGTTTTTT. This encodes CASSSSGLAGVPPGELFF.

V gene TRBV7-2 combines with J gene TRBJ2-7; 10 positions agree with TRBD2. V was clipped by 5 bases and J by 6 bases; unmatched bases: 10. Germline V gene sequence: CDR1 SGHTA, CDR2 FQGNSA. This CDR3 is 15 amino acids long. CDR3 sequence: CASSKQREGLLEQYF. DNA of the CDR3: TGTGCCAGCAGCAAACAGCGGGAGGGCCTCCTCGAGCAGTACTTC.

Concerning this clone: Within the sample, other DNA sequences also encode this same CDR3. The CDR3 nucleotides are TGTGCCAGCAGCCTCGGAGGTACCGGGGAGCTGTTTTTT. Amino acids: CASSLGGTGELFF. The chain carries TRBV7-3 and TRBJ2-2, with D tentatively TRBD2 (5 bases). The V gene lost 5 bases and the J gene lost 5 bases, with 9 bases spanning the gap. This CDR3 region has 13 residues. From germline, CDR1 is SGHTA and CDR2 FQGTGA.

The chain employs TRBV28 and TRBJ2-7, with TRBD1 matching over 10 bases. CDR1 and CDR2 (germline): MDHEN, SYDVKM. The trim removed 6 bases at V and 6 bases at J, leaving 5 bases unmatched. The CDR3 consists of 13 residues. The CDR3: CASSIRTGGEQYF. The CDR3 DNA reads TGTGCCAGCAGCATAAGGACAGGGGGCGAGCAGTACTTC.

V gene TRBV3-1 (or the pseudogene TRBV3-2) combines with J gene TRBJ2-3; 8 bases fit TRBD1. Germline CDR1 and CDR2: LGHDT and YNNKEL (reference sequence). The CDR3 is 15 residues long. V gave up 3 bases and J gave up 2 bases; unmatched junction bases: 4. The CDR3 loop is CASSHHRGDTDTQYF. Written as DNA, the CDR3 is TGTGCCAGCAGCCACCACAGGGGGGACACAGATACGCAGTATTTT.

The gene calls are TRBV11-2 and TRBJ2-6; 8 nucleotides align to TRBD1. In germline, CDR1 is SGHAT, CDR2 FQNNGV. The CDR3 is 19 residues long. The V and J ends lost 0 bases and 1 base, in that order; junction bases with no gene match: 8. CDR3 coding DNA: TGTGCCAGCAGCTTAGACGCGGGACAGGACTATTCTGGGGCCAACGTCCTGACTTTC. It codes for CASSLDAGQDYSGANVLTF.

The chain carries TRBV6-5 and TRBJ1-1; 7 bases are a match to TRBD1. The trim removed 5 bases at V and 4 bases at J, leaving 7 bases unmatched. The germline gives CDR1 MNHEY, CDR2 SVGAGI. The CDR3 sequence is 14 residues long. The CDR3 here is CASSMTGPSTEAFF. Written as DNA, the CDR3 is TGTGCCAGCAGTATGACAGGGCCAAGCACTGAAGCTTTCTTT.